This is a list of T cell receptor beta chains from one sample in a study of blood T cell repertoires in COVID-19. Measured with immunoSEQ multiplex PCR; TCRdb has only the in-frame clones, and not every one. The profile covers 150,000 or so clones, with about 82% appearing a single time and roughly 3% taken by the ten largest. Sequencing input: peripheral blood. These receptors originate from a woman in her thirties or forties with active or convalescent COVID-19. The CDR3 runs from the conserved cysteine through the conserved F or W.

v_gene: TRBV28
CDR3aa: CASSFPPQRGGGNQPQHF

v_gene: TRBV7-8
CDR3aa: CASSLGQGMNTEAFF

v_gene: TRBV5-1
CDR3aa: CASSFIVYRISGANVLTF

v_gene: TRBV18
CDR3aa: CASSPTGASEAFF

v_gene: TRBV18
CDR3aa: CASSPFPGFYNEQFF

v_gene: TRBV4-1
CDR3aa: CASSQGPQGGNTEAFF

v_gene: TRBV28
CDR3aa: CASNTKYEQYF

v_gene: TRBV6-4
CDR3aa: CASSDSGTSGSNEQFF

v_gene: TRBV9
CDR3aa: CASSVDVSAGEMFF

v_gene: TRBV28
CDR3aa: CASRTVGQGAGGYTF

v_gene: TRBV10-2
CDR3aa: CASSPGGGGVLYGYTF

v_gene: TRBV27
CDR3aa: CASSPRTGGAFF

v_gene: TRBV7-2
CDR3aa: CASSLAPEGGGQFF

v_gene: TRBV2
CDR3aa: CASSQTGGGNTIYF

v_gene: TRBV28
CDR3aa: CASTAGGPGEQFF

v_gene: TRBV6-6
CDR3aa: CASSYSDFNEKLFF

v_gene: TRBV30
CDR3aa: CAWMGQGLDNSPLHF

v_gene: TRBV18
CDR3aa: CASSLLVEEYTGELFF

v_gene: TRBV4-3
CDR3aa: CASSQDERDYLDNEQFF

v_gene: TRBV28
CDR3aa: CASSATRGRGEKLFF

v_gene: TRBV5-4
CDR3aa: CASSLGQGAPYEQYF

v_gene: TRBV10-2
CDR3aa: CASSESGGGNQPQHF

v_gene: TRBV7-2
CDR3aa: CASSLGQGNTEAFF

v_gene: TRBV5-8
CDR3aa: CASSLTVAARSLNTEAFF

v_gene: TRBV18
CDR3aa: CASSPPTRVREFF

v_gene: TRBV18
CDR3aa: CASSPDRHQPQHF

v_gene: TRBV2
CDR3aa: CASSDRLAGGFQPQHF

v_gene: TRBV27
CDR3aa: CASSPEGTANEETQYF

v_gene: TRBV4-2
CDR3aa: CASSQEGTGGYGYTF